This TCR beta chain was sequenced during a study of blood T cell repertoires in COVID-19. Overall study: Whether acute or convalescent, the COVID-19 samples came from the United States, Italy and Spain.

Generated by immunoSEQ multiplex PCR, the TCRdb table keeps only in-frame clones and is missing some. The sample lists fewer than 130,000 clones; 70% to 80% were seen once. Germline trimming cut 4 bases from V and 5 bases from J; bases unmatched to any gene: 7. Germline loops: CDR1 MDHEN, CDR2 SYDVKM. The CDR3 covers 14 residues. Specimen: peripheral blood. The TCR comes from an older woman with acute or convalescent COVID-19. J is TRBJ2-5 and V is TRBV28, with TRBD1 matching 7 bases. The CDR3 protein is CASSSTGTVETQYF. As DNA, the CDR3 is TGTGCCAGCAGTTCGACAGGGACAGTTGAGACCCAGTACTTC. The full variable domain, with the rest looked up from reference TRBV28 and TRBJ2-5, is DVKVTQSSRYLVKRTGEKVFLECVQDMDHENMFWYRQDPGLGLRLIYFSYDVKMKEKGDIPEGYSVSREKKERFSLILESASTNQTSMYLCASSSTGTVETQYFGPGTRLLVL.